The 32 T cell receptor beta chains listed next were all sequenced from one sample in a study of naive and memory T cell subsets (dated by TCRdb to 2015 to 2018). Library construction relied on UMI-ligation and nested PCR. The sequencing machine was an Illumina MiSeq. To cover both TRBC1 and TRBC2, the beta constant-region primer consisted of an equimolar mix of two oligonucleotides. The ligated cDNA went through four rounds of PCR with nested alpha and beta constant-region primers together with the SP2 primer. TCRdb reworked the public reads: Q25 trimming with fastp, MiXCR clone assembly, productive beta chains retained. When rows share a CDR3 protein, they turn into one entry using the most common DNA and genes. In this sample the table shows about 82,000 distinct CDR3 sequences, over 8.5% of which occur a single time. The ten largest clones represent 1.2% of the sample. Sequencing was carried out using naive CD8+ T cells from blood. Sample cell subset or site, as interpreted from the label and publication: naive T cells, CD45RA high CD27+. All receptors derive from a human donor in good health.

V gene TRBV3-1 combines with J gene TRBJ2-2, with 7 bases fitting TRBD2. Germline CDR1 LGHDT, CDR2 YNNKEL (reference sequence). Germline trimming cut 6 bases from V and 2 bases from J; bases unmatched to any gene: 15. This CDR3 is 18 amino acids long. CDR3 in DNA: TGTGCCAGCAGGGGGTTCCGGCCGGGACTACCCAACACCGGGGAGCTGTTTTTT. Translation: CASRGFRPGLPNTGELFF.

This clonotype was seen at least ten times. This sequence joins TRBV2 and TRBJ1-5; 8 bases map to TRBD1. The germline CDR1 and CDR2 sequences are SNHLY and FYNNEI. This CDR3 has 16 amino acids. The V segment lost 3 bases and the J segment 0 bases; nucleotides outside the gene matches: 4. The CDR3, as DNA: TGTGCCAGCAGTGACGGTACAGGGGGTAGCAATCAGCCCCAGCATTTT. Protein product: CASSDGTGGSNQPQHF.

This clonotype occurred many times. The chain couples TRBV13 to TRBJ2-3, with 10 positions matching TRBD1. V shed 3 bases and J 4 bases; nucleotides not matched to a gene: 10. CDR3 length equals 17 residues. Per germline, CDR1 PRHDT and CDR2 FYEKMQ (reference sequence). CDR3 in DNA: TGTGCCAGCAGCTTCGGGACAGGGGCGATTGGCGCAGATACGCAGTATTTT. It yields the protein CASSFGTGAIGADTQYF. Looking up the rest from reference TRBV13 and TRBJ2-3 gives the full variable domain: AAGVIQSPRHLIKEKRETATLKCYPIPRHDTVYWYQQGPGQDPQFLISFYEKMQSDKGSIPDRFSAQQFSDYHSELNMSSLELGDSALYFCASSFGTGAIGADTQYFGPGTRLTVL.

As DNA, the CDR3 is TGTGCCAGCAGCCCCGGTGGTGTCGCTACGGAGACCCAGTACTTC. Translation gives CASSPGGVATETQYF. The V gene is TRBV7-6, the J gene TRBJ2-5, with no clear D. The CDR3 consists of 15 residues. Per germline, CDR1 SGHVS and CDR2 FNYEAQ. The V and J ends lost 5 bases and 5 bases respectively, with 18 bases between them.

This clonotype was counted a few times. The chain is built from TRBV5-1 and TRBJ2-3, with no clear D. Germline V gene sequence: CDR1 SGHRS, CDR2 YFSETQ. CDR3 length: 16 residues. V lost 4 bases and J lost 0, with 15 bases in between. CDR3 bases: TGCGCCAGCAGCCCTAACAGCCTTTTTAGCACAGATACGCAGTATTTT. Amino acids: CASSPNSLFSTDTQYF.

This clonotype was detected a few times. V and J are TRBV6-6 and TRBJ2-4; 9 bases align to TRBD2. The CDR3 has 16 residues. The trim removed 5 bases at V and 3 bases at J, leaving 8 bases unmatched. Germline values: CDR1 MNHNY, CDR2 SVGAGI (reference sequence). The CDR3 coding sequence is TGTGCCAGCAGTGAAACCAAAGCGGGAGGCAAAAACATTCAGTACTTC. It specifies CASSETKAGGKNIQYF.

This rearrangement joins TRBV6-5 to TRBJ2-5, with D unresolved. Germline V gene data show CDR1 as MNHEY and CDR2 as SVGAGI. V shed 5 bases and J shed 2 bases, with 9 bases lying between them. CDR3 size: 13 residues. CDR3 loop: CASSRLSQETQYF. CDR3 sequence (DNA): TGTGCCAGCAGTAGACTGAGTCAAGAGACCCAGTACTTC.

This rearrangement joins TRBV11-3 to TRBJ2-7, with D possibly TRBD2 on 6 matching bases. The CDR3 extends over 13 amino acids. V was clipped by 4 bases and J by 5 bases, with 12 bases between them. Germline-derived CDR1 and CDR2 are SGHNT and YENEEA. The chain's CDR3 is CASSSHPGDEQYF. Written as DNA, the CDR3 is TGTGCCAGCAGCTCCCATCCGGGGGACGAGCAGTACTTC.

This clonotype was seen many times. The V gene is TRBV6-5, the J gene TRBJ2-5; D is unresolved. Between the trimmed V and J ends, which lost 6 bases and 5 bases, there was a span of 10 bases. This CDR3 is built from 12 residues. Per germline, CDR1 MNHEY and CDR2 SVGAGI. The CDR3: CASSYTGETQYF. CDR3 in DNA: TGTGCCAGCAGCTACACCGGGGAGACCCAGTACTTC.

The J gene is TRBJ1-2, the V gene TRBV6-5, with D unclear. The germline V gene encodes CDR1 MNHEY and CDR2 SVGAGI. V was shortened by 7 bases and J by 4 bases, with 19 bases between the two germline ends. This CDR3 comprises 15 residues. This chain's CDR3 is CASTSLTRLGYGYTF. CDR3 DNA sequence: TGTGCCAGCACCTCCTTGACGCGGTTAGGCTATGGCTACACCTTC.

This clonotype was seen ten or more times. The chain combines TRBV15 with TRBJ1-5; D is perhaps TRBD1 (6 bases). Germline V lookup: CDR1 LNHNV, CDR2 YYDKDF (reference sequence). CDR3 length: 16 amino acids. Trimming pared 2 bases from V and 0 bases from J, leaving 11 bases between. The CDR3 here is CATSRFPGDSNQPQHF. As DNA, the CDR3 is TGTGCCACCAGCAGATTTCCAGGGGATAGCAATCAGCCCCAGCATTTT.

This clonotype was observed a handful of times. The gene calls are TRBV4-3 and TRBJ2-5; 8 positions agree with TRBD1. This CDR3 region has 15 residues. Looked up from germline, CDR1 is LGHNA and CDR2 is YSLEER. Trimming removed 0 bases from V and 5 bases from J; junction bases left unmatched: 5. CDR3 in amino acids: CASSQDPGGSETQYF. CDR3 coding DNA: TGCGCCAGCAGCCAAGATCCAGGGGGCTCCGAGACCCAGTACTTC.

This clonotype was observed at least ten times. The V and J genes are TRBV11-3 and TRBJ2-7; possible D gene TRBD1, 5 bases. Trimming stripped 5 bases from V and 2 bases from J, with 16 bases between. CDR3 length: 15 amino acids. CDR1 is SGHNT, CDR2 YENEEA, per germline. Here the CDR3 reads CASSISGQGAYEQYF. CDR3 bases: TGTGCCAGCAGCATATCAGGCCAAGGGGCCTACGAGCAGTACTTC.

This clonotype has at least ten counts. The rearrangement joins TRBV5-6 to TRBJ2-4; weak D call: TRBD2 (5 bases). Germline V CDR1 and CDR2: SGHDT, YYEEEE. Deletions cut 0 bases from V and 0 bases from J, with 10 bases between. This CDR3 has 16 amino acids. CDR3 nucleotide sequence: TGTGCCAGCAGCTTGGTGGCGGGCGTAGCCAAAAACATTCAGTACTTC. It codes for CASSLVAGVAKNIQYF.

This clonotype was counted many times. This sequence joins TRBV6-5 and TRBJ2-3; tentatively, D is TRBD2 (6 bases). The germline V gene encodes CDR1 MNHEY and CDR2 SVGAGI. The CDR3 runs to 15 residues. Trimming pared 2 bases from V and 0 bases from J, leaving 9 bases between. The CDR3 sequence is CASSYGGVSTDTQYF. CDR3 nucleotides: TGTGCCAGCAGTTACGGCGGGGTTAGCACAGATACGCAGTATTTT.

This clonotype was detected only a few times. The V gene is TRBV19, the J gene TRBJ1-5; possible D gene TRBD1, 5 bases. The V end was cut by 8 bases, the J end by 0 bases, with 20 bases between. The CDR3 has 17 residues. From germline, CDR1 is LNHDA and CDR2 SQIVND (reference sequence). This CDR3 is CASAGGRDPYSNQPQHF. CDR3 sequence (DNA): TGTGCCAGTGCCGGGGGTCGAGACCCCTATAGCAATCAGCCCCAGCATTTT.

This clonotype has more than one count but fewer than ten. The J gene is TRBJ2-1, the V gene TRBV12-3 or TRBV12-4; 10 bases fit TRBD2. The CDR3 totals 17 residues. Germline trimming cut 2 bases from V and 5 bases from J; bases unmatched to any gene: 9. CDR3 coding DNA: TGTGCCAGCAGTTTAAGGGCTAGCGGGAGTATCGACAATGAGCAGTTCTTC. It codes for CASSLRASGSIDNEQFF.

V and J are TRBV4-1 and TRBJ2-5; 7 bases line up with TRBD2. Looked up from germline, CDR1 is MGHRA and CDR2 is YSYEKL. Unmatched junction bases numbered 2, after V lost 3 bases and J lost 4 bases. This CDR3 spans 13 amino acids. This chain's CDR3 is CASSQGGGETQYF. The CDR3 DNA follows: TGCGCCAGCAGCCAGGGGGGGGGAGAGACCCAGTACTTC.

This clonotype was observed a handful of times. The V and J genes are TRBV3-1 and TRBJ2-7; 7 bases are a match to TRBD1. CDR3 size: 15 residues. Losses at the gene ends were 4 bases for V and 0 bases for J; bases not matched to a gene: 6. CDR1 is LGHDT, CDR2 YNNKEL, per germline (reference sequence). The CDR3 region is CASSRRQGSSYEQYF. The CDR3, as DNA: TGTGCCAGCAGCCGTAGACAGGGAAGCTCCTACGAGCAGTACTTC.

This clonotype appeared many times. The J gene is TRBJ1-1, the V gene TRBV2; D may be TRBD1 (5 bases). The CDR3 loop spans 13 amino acids. Trimming took 2 bases from V and 5 from J, leaving 9 bases between them. Germline assignment: CDR1 SNHLY and CDR2 FYNNEI. The CDR3 reads CASSEFRGTEAFF. CDR3 nucleotides: TGTGCCAGCAGTGAATTCCGGGGGACTGAAGCTTTCTTT.

This clonotype was seen ten or more times. V gene TRBV28 combines with J gene TRBJ2-7, with 9 bases aligning to TRBD1. There are 20 residues in the CDR3. CDR1 and CDR2 from the germline V gene are MDHEN and SYDVKM. J lost 3 bases, V lost 2 bases, and 20 bases had no gene match. CDR3 sequence: CASSLRTPGQGGFLYYEQYF. CDR3 bases: TGTGCCAGCAGTTTACGCACCCCGGGACAGGGAGGTTTCTTGTACTACGAGCAGTACTTC.

This clonotype was seen many times. The gene calls are TRBV27 and TRBJ2-1; D is ambiguous. Germline V gives CDR1 MNHEY, CDR2 SMNVEV (reference sequence). CDR3 length: 14 residues. Trimming took 3 bases from V and 8 from J, leaving 14 bases between them. CDR3 nucleotides: TGTGCCAGCAGTTTGATCAGTCTTAGGGATGAGCAGTTCTTC. Translating gives CASSLISLRDEQFF.

The chain recombines TRBV29-1 with TRBJ2-7, with 11 bases matching TRBD2. The CDR3 spans 13 residues. The germline V gene encodes CDR1 SQVTM and CDR2 ANQGSEA. CDR3 nucleotide sequence: TGCCTCCGGGGGACTAGCGGATCCTACGAGCAGTACTTC. This sequence encodes CLRGTSGSYEQYF.

This clonotype was detected ten times or more. The chain is built from TRBV7-9 and TRBJ2-1; D perhaps matches TRBD2 (5 bases). This CDR3 spans 16 amino acids. Germline V gives CDR1 SEHNR, CDR2 FQNEAQ (reference sequence). The V end was cut by 5 bases, the J end by 7 bases, with 21 bases between. The CDR3 spells CASSPPGGGPRNEQFF. The CDR3 nucleotides are TGTGCCAGCAGCCCGCCAGGTGGCGGGCCTCGAAATGAGCAGTTCTTC.

This clonotype was recorded at least ten times. V is TRBV4-3 and J is TRBJ2-5; 12 bases fit TRBD2. The V gene end was trimmed by 1 base and the J gene end by 5 bases; junction bases not matched to a gene: 8. This CDR3 is built from 17 residues. Germline V lookup: CDR1 LGHNA, CDR2 YSLEER. CDR3 sequence reads: CASSQGLAGEGGETQYF. The DNA for the CDR3 is TGCGCCAGCAGCCAAGGACTAGCGGGAGAAGGCGGGGAGACCCAGTACTTC.

The V and J genes are TRBV7-9 and TRBJ2-7; 7 bases line up with TRBD1. V was clipped by 5 bases and J by 0 bases; unmatched bases: 4. The CDR3 consists of 14 residues. Germline loops: CDR1 SEHNR, CDR2 FQNEAQ (reference sequence). The DNA of the CDR3 is TGTGCCAGCAGCGGGGGACAGAGCTCCTACGAGCAGTACTTC. This gives the protein CASSGGQSSYEQYF.

The table lists this clonotype with a few counts. The CDR3 bases are TGTGCCAGCAGTTACGACAGGGGCGTCGATAACCCGGCTTTCTTT. Its translation is CASSYDRGVDNPAFF. The gene calls are TRBV6-2 or TRBV6-3 and TRBJ1-1, with 8 positions matching TRBD1. The CDR3 covers 15 residues. In germline, CDR1 is MNHEY, CDR2 SVGEGT. J gave up 11 bases and V 2 bases, and 13 bases lay outside the gene matches.

This clonotype appeared many times. The chain combines TRBV12-3 or TRBV12-4 with TRBJ1-5; D ambiguous. The length of the CDR3 is 12 residues. V was pared by 3 bases and J by 6 bases, with 6 bases between. CDR3 DNA: TGTGCCAGCAGTTTCTCTTTTCAGCCCCAGCATTTT. It encodes CASSFSFQPQHF.

This clonotype was counted only a few times. The chain couples TRBV13 to TRBJ2-5, with 12 bases lining up with TRBD2. Germline-derived CDR1 and CDR2 are PRHDT and FYEKMQ (reference sequence). J lost 7 bases, V lost 5 bases, and 11 bases had no gene match. The CDR3 is 16 amino acids. CDR3 loop: CASSGRLAGDVGTQYF. Here the CDR3 DNA reads TGTGCCAGCAGCGGCCGACTAGCGGGGGACGTAGGGACCCAGTACTTC. The whole variable domain, filled in from reference TRBV13 and TRBJ2-5, reads AAGVIQSPRHLIKEKRETATLKCYPIPRHDTVYWYQQGPGQDPQFLISFYEKMQSDKGSIPDRFSAQQFSDYHSELNMSSLELGDSALYFCASSGRLAGDVGTQYFGPGTRLLVL.

In its sample, this clonotype was seen many times. The CDR3: CASSGQGGNQPQHF. CDR3 sequence (DNA): TGTGCCAGCAGCGGACAGGGTGGTAATCAGCCCCAGCATTTT. This rearrangement joins TRBV7-9 to TRBJ1-5; 8 bases are a match to TRBD1. This CDR3 region has 14 residues. V lost 5 bases, J lost 4 bases, and 4 bases stayed unmatched. Germline CDR1 reads SEHNR; CDR2 reads FQNEAQ (reference sequence). Combining the CDR3 with reference TRBV7-9 and TRBJ1-5 gives the whole variable domain DTGVSQNPRHKITKRGQNVTFRCDPISEHNRLYWYRQTLGQGPEFLTYFQNEAQLEKSRLLSDRFSAERPKGSFSTLEIQRTEQGDSAMYLCASSGQGGNQPQHFGDGTRLSIL.

The sample holds a few counts of this clonotype. The rearrangement joins TRBV6-2 or TRBV6-3 to TRBJ2-7; D gene uncertain. V lost 6 bases to trimming and J lost 3 bases, with 15 bases between them. Germline V gene data show CDR1 as MNHEY and CDR2 as SVGEGT. The length of the CDR3 is 14 residues. The CDR3: CASSGRSKLYEQYF. In DNA, the CDR3 is TGTGCCAGCAGCGGACGGAGTAAACTCTACGAGCAGTACTTC.

This clonotype has just a few counts. CDR3 in DNA: TGCAGCGTGATGACAGTCTGGTACGAGCAGTACTTC. It translates to CSVMTVWYEQYF. The V call is TRBV29-1, the J call TRBJ2-7, with TRBD1 as a possible D gene (5 bases). The CDR3 is 12 amino acids. Deletions cut 6 bases from V and 4 bases from J, with 13 bases between. Germline lookup yields CDR1 SQVTM and CDR2 ANQGSEA.